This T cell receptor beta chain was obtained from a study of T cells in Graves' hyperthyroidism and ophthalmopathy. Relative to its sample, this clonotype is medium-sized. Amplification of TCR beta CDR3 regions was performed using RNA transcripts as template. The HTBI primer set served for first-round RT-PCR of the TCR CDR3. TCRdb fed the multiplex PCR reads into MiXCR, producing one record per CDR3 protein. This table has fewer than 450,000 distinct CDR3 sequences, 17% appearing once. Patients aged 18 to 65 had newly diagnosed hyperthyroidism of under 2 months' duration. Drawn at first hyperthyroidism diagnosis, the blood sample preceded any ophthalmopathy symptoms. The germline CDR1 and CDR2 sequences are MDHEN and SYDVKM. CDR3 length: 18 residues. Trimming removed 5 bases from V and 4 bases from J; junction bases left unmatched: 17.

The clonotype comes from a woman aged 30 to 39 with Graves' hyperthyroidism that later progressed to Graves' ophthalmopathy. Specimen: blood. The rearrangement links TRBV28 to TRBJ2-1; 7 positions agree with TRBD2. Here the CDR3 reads CASSMFYSSGKIYNEQFF. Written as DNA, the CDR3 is TGTGCCAGCAGTATGTTTTATTCCAGCGGGAAGATATACAATGAGCAGTTCTTC.